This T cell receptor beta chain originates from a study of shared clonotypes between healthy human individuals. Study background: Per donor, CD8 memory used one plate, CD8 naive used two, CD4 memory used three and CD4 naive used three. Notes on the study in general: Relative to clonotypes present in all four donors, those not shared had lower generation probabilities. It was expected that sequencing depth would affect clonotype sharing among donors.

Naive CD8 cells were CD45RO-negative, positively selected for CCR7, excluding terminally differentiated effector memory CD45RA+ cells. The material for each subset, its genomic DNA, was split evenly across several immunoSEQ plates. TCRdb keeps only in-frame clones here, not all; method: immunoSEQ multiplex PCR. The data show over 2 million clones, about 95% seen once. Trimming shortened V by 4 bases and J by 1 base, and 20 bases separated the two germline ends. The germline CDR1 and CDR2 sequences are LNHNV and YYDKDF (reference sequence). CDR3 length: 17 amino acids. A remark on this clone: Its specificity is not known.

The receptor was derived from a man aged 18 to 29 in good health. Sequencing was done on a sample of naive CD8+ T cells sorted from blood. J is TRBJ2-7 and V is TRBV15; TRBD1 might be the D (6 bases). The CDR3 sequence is CATSTGPGTPTSYEQYF. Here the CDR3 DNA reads TGTGCCACCAGCACAGGACCCGGGACACCTACTTCCTACGAGCAGTACTTC.